The entry below describes one TCR beta chain. Its antigen is unknown. CDR3 size: 14 residues. The germline CDR1 and CDR2 sequences are SGHRS and YFSETQ. The V segment lost 1 base and the J segment 4 bases; nucleotides outside the gene matches: 3. These data originate in a study of beta chain features in type 1 diabetes. The study, taken as a whole, reports: Among patients with Type 1 diabetes, TCRB CDR3s were moderately but significantly shorter in every one of the four CD4+ subsets.

The isolated RNA, all of it, was reverse transcribed, so expressed TCRB transcripts were what got sequenced. TCRdb keeps only in-frame clones here, not all; method: immunoSEQ multiplex PCR. The data contain fewer than 350,000 clones, roughly 15% of them singletons. The receptor was derived from a man aged 18 to 29 with type 1 diabetes. This rearrangement joins TRBV5-1 to TRBJ2-5; 8 nucleotides line up with TRBD2. Sequenced: naive CD4+ T cells from blood. This chain's CDR3 is CASSLSLAGETQYF. Here the CDR3 DNA reads TGCGCCAGCAGCTTGTCCCTAGCGGGAGAGACCCAGTACTTC.